Listed below are T cell receptor beta chains from one sample, sequenced in a study of blood T cell repertoires in COVID-19. Profiling relied on immunoSEQ multiplex PCR, and the TCRdb table lists in-frame clones only, not all of them. The repertoire has 150,000 to 200,000 clones, over 70% of them found once; the top ten carry 8% to 9.5%. Sequencing input: peripheral blood. These receptors were obtained from a woman aged 80 or older with active or convalescent COVID-19. Both conserved end residues are part of each CDR3. The order of the fields is V gene, clone size, J gene, D gene, CDR3 protein, CDR3 DNA. A D gene is named only where the DNA matches it firmly. A clone size is listed for some rows: how often the clone was seen (once, few, many), or a class if it is expanded.

TRBV3-1/TRBV3-2,few,TRBJ1-3,-,CASSSGSGNTIYF,TGTGCCAGCAGCAGCGGTTCTGGAAACACCATATATTTT
TRBV7-2,-,TRBJ2-3,-,CASGLRRATDTQYF,TGTGCCAGCGGCCTTCGGAGGGCCACAGATACGCAGTATTTT
TRBV30,-,TRBJ1-2,TRBD1,CAWGQGHGYTF,TGTGCCTGGGGACAGGGGCATGGCTACACCTTC
TRBV24-1,-,TRBJ2-2,-,CATSDPRAATGELFF,TGTGCCACCAGTGATCCGCGCGCCGCCACCGGGGAGCTGTTTTTT
TRBV5-6,once,TRBJ2-1,TRBD2,CASSLGTSYEQFF,TGTGCCAGCAGCCTAGGGACTAGCTATGAGCAGTTCTTC
TRBV19,-,TRBJ1-2,TRBD1,CASSPRGQFLNGYTF,TGTGCCAGTAGTCCTCGGGGACAGTTCCTAAATGGCTACACCTTC
TRBV7-2,-,TRBJ1-1,-,CASSLGQGEAFF,TGTGCCAGCAGCTTAGGTCAGGGTGAAGCTTTCTTT
TRBV5-6,few,TRBJ1-1,-,CASTFVGGTEAFF,TGTGCCAGCACCTTTGTCGGGGGGACTGAAGCTTTCTTT
TRBV5-5,-,TRBJ1-1,-,CASSFSRGNTEAFF,TGTGCCAGCAGCTTCTCCAGGGGAAACACTGAAGCTTTCTTT
TRBV6-5,-,TRBJ1-5,-,CASSSTGYSNQPQHF,TGTGCCAGCAGCTCAACAGGATATAGCAATCAGCCCCAGCATTTT
TRBV5-1,-,TRBJ2-1,TRBD2,CASSPSTSGDTHFF,TGCGCCAGCAGCCCGAGTACTAGCGGGGATACCCATTTCTTC
TRBV14,-,TRBJ2-7,TRBD2,CASSQYIAGEQYF,TGTGCCAGCAGCCAATATATAGCGGGGGAGCAGTACTTC
TRBV11-2,once,TRBJ2-5,-,CASSEEAETQYF,TGTGCCAGCAGCGAGGAAGCTGAGACCCAGTACTTC
TRBV27,-,TRBJ2-7,TRBD1,CASSLTDRASYEQYF,TGTGCCAGCAGTTTAACGGACAGGGCCTCCTACGAGCAGTACTTC
TRBV5-8,-,TRBJ1-1,TRBD1,CASPTGDPRKDTEAFF,TGTGCCAGCCCGACAGGGGACCCGCGGAAGGACACTGAAGCTTTCTTT
TRBV4-3,few,TRBJ1-2,-,CASSQEEAGNYGYTF,TGCGCCAGCAGCCAAGAGGAGGCAGGAAACTATGGCTACACCTTC
TRBV6-5,once,TRBJ1-2,-,CASSYSKTDNYGYTF,TGTGCCAGCAGTTACTCGAAGACTGACAACTATGGCTACACCTTC
TRBV30,-,TRBJ1-4,TRBD1,CAWTTGANEKLFF,TGTGCCTGGACGACAGGGGCTAATGAAAAACTGTTTTTT
TRBV6-5,-,TRBJ1-4,-,CASSYSIPGGREKLFF,TGTGCCAGCAGTTACTCGATTCCAGGTGGCCGTGAAAAACTGTTTTTT
TRBV6-1,-,TRBJ1-4,-,CASSDRSLRGEKLFF,TGTGCCAGCAGTGACCGTTCACTAAGAGGGGAAAAACTGTTTTTT